This record covers a single T cell receptor beta chain. This sample was included in a study of blood T cell repertoires in COVID-19. Looking at the study overall: COVID-19 samples, acute and convalescent, were from the United States, Italy and Spain. Sources were T cells, B-cell-depleted T cells, or PBMCs; the material itself was cDNA or gDNA.

Profiled with immunoSEQ multiplex PCR; TCRdb holds only in-frame clones, not every one. This sample yields over 150,000 clones, of which roughly 81% are seen a single time; 12% belongs to the top ten. Enrollment of patients from Seattle took place during active infection, with longitudinal follow-up. Deletions cut 4 bases from V and 2 bases from J, with 9 bases between. The germline V gene encodes CDR1 SGHNT and CDR2 YYREEE (reference sequence). The CDR3 has 13 residues. The rearrangement uses TRBV5-4 and TRBJ1-1; tentatively, D is TRBD1 (5 bases). The material sequenced was peripheral blood. The receptor's source is an elderly woman with COVID-19, enrolled during active disease. The CDR3 DNA reads as TGTGCCAGCAGCCTCGACAGTAACACTGAAGCTTTCTTT. It yields the protein CASSLDSNTEAFF.